The rows below give T cell receptor beta chains drawn from one sample of a study of T cell changes during pregnancy in multiple sclerosis. The protocol was immunoSEQ multiplex PCR, while the TCRdb copy is restricted to in-frame clones and leaves out a portion. The profile covers about 67,000 clones, with just over 90% appearing a single time and roughly 1.4% taken by the ten largest. The starting material was peripheral blood, obtained in the second trimester of pregnancy. These receptors were taken from a female donor with multiple sclerosis, enrolled in a pregnancy study. Both conserved end residues are part of each CDR3. The order of the fields is J gene, D gene, clone size, V gene, CDR3 protein, CDR3 DNA. A D gene is named only where the DNA matches it firmly. Size is stated for part of the rows, as once, few or many counts, or as a class when the clone is expanded.

j_call: TRBJ2-1; d_call: TRBD2; clone_size: .; v_call: TRBV5-1; cdr3_aa: CASSFQTSGVYNEQFF; cdr3_nt: TGCGCCAGCAGCTTTCAGACTAGCGGGGTATACAATGAGCAGTTCTTC
j_call: TRBJ1-5; d_call: .; clone_size: .; v_call: TRBV18; cdr3_aa: CASSPLEDQPQHF; cdr3_nt: TGTGCCAGCTCACCATTAGAGGATCAGCCCCAGCATTTT
j_call: TRBJ1-1; d_call: TRBD1; clone_size: .; v_call: TRBV6-5; cdr3_aa: CASSPGDSYTEAFF; cdr3_nt: TGTGCCAGCAGTCCGGGGGACAGTTACACTGAAGCTTTCTTT
j_call: TRBJ1-2; d_call: TRBD1; clone_size: once; v_call: TRBV5-1; cdr3_aa: CASSLDGDSIYGYTF; cdr3_nt: TGCGCCAGCAGCTTGGACGGGGACAGCATCTATGGCTACACCTTC
j_call: TRBJ1-2; d_call: .; clone_size: .; v_call: TRBV27; cdr3_aa: CASSFSDSNYGYTF; cdr3_nt: TGTGCCAGCAGTTTTTCGGACAGTAACTATGGCTACACCTTC
j_call: TRBJ1-5; d_call: .; clone_size: .; v_call: TRBV27; cdr3_aa: CASSLSGAGGAQHF; cdr3_nt: TGTGCCAGCAGTTTATCGGGGGCCGGGGGGGCCCAGCATTTT
j_call: TRBJ1-4; d_call: .; clone_size: .; v_call: TRBV6-5; cdr3_aa: CATQRGWTNEKLFF; cdr3_nt: TGTGCCACCCAGAGGGGGTGGACTAATGAAAAACTGTTTTTT
j_call: TRBJ1-6; d_call: TRBD1; clone_size: .; v_call: TRBV4-3; cdr3_aa: CASSPQGGYNSPLHF; cdr3_nt: TGCGCCAGCAGCCCACAGGGGGGCTATAATTCACCCCTCCACTTT
j_call: TRBJ1-2; d_call: TRBD1; clone_size: .; v_call: TRBV30; cdr3_aa: CAWNRGLPYGYTF; cdr3_nt: TGTGCCTGGAACAGGGGGCTTCCCTATGGCTACACCTTC
j_call: TRBJ2-7; d_call: TRBD1; clone_size: once; v_call: TRBV6-5; cdr3_aa: CASSSTRDRVEQYF; cdr3_nt: TGTGCCAGCAGTTCGACTCGGGACAGGGTAGAGCAGTACTTC
j_call: TRBJ2-1; d_call: TRBD2; clone_size: .; v_call: TRBV7-2; cdr3_aa: CASSLGLAGGPDEQFF; cdr3_nt: TGTGCCAGCAGCTTAGGTCTAGCGGGAGGTCCTGATGAGCAGTTCTTC
j_call: TRBJ1-1; d_call: TRBD1; clone_size: few; v_call: TRBV10-2; cdr3_aa: CASSERQGALTEAFF; cdr3_nt: TGCGCCAGCAGTGAGAGACAGGGGGCGTTAACTGAAGCTTTCTTT
j_call: TRBJ2-3; d_call: TRBD2; clone_size: once; v_call: TRBV7-9; cdr3_aa: CASSLVGGLAGVPQYF; cdr3_nt: TGTGCCAGCAGCTTAGTAGGGGGACTAGCGGGGGTTCCGCAGTATTTT
j_call: TRBJ2-5; d_call: TRBD2; clone_size: .; v_call: TRBV7-2; cdr3_aa: CASSLGYGGAGETQYF; cdr3_nt: TGTGCCAGCAGCTTGGGGTACGGGGGGGCAGGAGAGACCCAGTACTTC
j_call: TRBJ2-3; d_call: TRBD2; clone_size: .; v_call: TRBV30; cdr3_aa: CAWSVGTSGYTDTQYF; cdr3_nt: TGTGCCTGGAGTGTGGGGACTAGCGGGTACACAGATACGCAGTATTTT
j_call: TRBJ1-5; d_call: .; clone_size: .; v_call: TRBV7-2; cdr3_aa: CASRWTENQPQHF; cdr3_nt: TGTGCCAGCAGATGGACAGAGAATCAGCCCCAGCATTTT
j_call: TRBJ2-2; d_call: TRBD1; clone_size: .; v_call: TRBV9; cdr3_aa: CASSAPRGPGELFF; cdr3_nt: TGTGCCAGCAGCGCGCCCAGGGGGCCCGGGGAGCTGTTTTTT
j_call: TRBJ2-2; d_call: .; clone_size: once; v_call: TRBV6-5; cdr3_aa: CASSRSNTGELFF; cdr3_nt: TGTGCCAGCAGTCGGTCTAACACCGGGGAGCTGTTTTTT
j_call: TRBJ2-1; d_call: .; clone_size: .; v_call: TRBV20-1; cdr3_aa: CSSGNEQFF; cdr3_nt: TGCAGTTCAGGGAATGAGCAGTTCTTC
j_call: TRBJ2-2; d_call: .; clone_size: .; v_call: TRBV5-1; cdr3_aa: CASSRLQGAGELFF; cdr3_nt: TGCGCCAGCAGCCGATTACAGGGTGCCGGGGAGCTGTTTTTT
j_call: TRBJ1-1; d_call: TRBD1; clone_size: .; v_call: TRBV6-5; cdr3_aa: CASSWQGTGTEAFF; cdr3_nt: TGTGCCAGCAGTTGGCAAGGGACAGGGACTGAAGCTTTCTTT
j_call: TRBJ2-1; d_call: TRBD2; clone_size: .; v_call: TRBV6-1; cdr3_aa: CASSEGLAVYNEQFF; cdr3_nt: TGTGCCAGCAGTGAAGGGCTAGCGGTCTACAATGAGCAGTTCTTC
j_call: TRBJ2-1; d_call: .; clone_size: .; v_call: TRBV7-6; cdr3_aa: CASSLNGYNEQFF; cdr3_nt: TGTGCCAGCAGCTTAAACGGCTACAATGAGCAGTTCTTC
j_call: TRBJ2-1; d_call: .; clone_size: .; v_call: TRBV14; cdr3_aa: CASSHTNYNEQFF; cdr3_nt: TGTGCCAGCAGCCACACAAATTACAATGAGCAGTTCTTC
j_call: TRBJ2-7; d_call: TRBD2; clone_size: .; v_call: TRBV6-1; cdr3_aa: CASSAELAGAHEQYF; cdr3_nt: TGTGCCAGCAGTGCAGAACTAGCGGGGGCCCACGAGCAGTACTTC
j_call: TRBJ2-1; d_call: TRBD2; clone_size: .; v_call: TRBV7-3; cdr3_aa: CASSLGVSGGFRFF; cdr3_nt: TGTGCCAGCAGCTTAGGGGTTAGCGGGGGGTTCAGGTTCTTC
j_call: TRBJ1-2; d_call: TRBD1; clone_size: .; v_call: TRBV29-1; cdr3_aa: CSVGTGDSGYTF; cdr3_nt: TGCAGCGTAGGGACAGGGGACTCTGGCTACACCTTC
j_call: TRBJ1-1; d_call: .; clone_size: .; v_call: TRBV6-5; cdr3_aa: CASRPTGQTNTEAFF; cdr3_nt: TGTGCCAGCAGGCCTACCGGACAGACGAACACTGAAGCTTTCTTT